Listed below are T cell receptor beta chains from one sample, sequenced in a study of molecular identifiers for immune sequencing clone quantification. TCRdb ran MiXCR on the PCR reads and lists one entry per CDR3 protein. This table has over 550,000 distinct CDR3 sequences, about 25% appearing once. Sequences were obtained from naive CD8+ T cells from blood, with Jurkat cell RNA spiked in. All receptors come from a human donor in good health. Some libraries in this study had Jurkat cell RNA spiked in. The CDR3 runs from the conserved cysteine through the conserved F or W. A D gene is named only where the DNA matches it firmly. Size tells how often a clone was seen (once, few, many) or the class of an expanded clone, and some rows leave it out.

TRBV7-9	TRBD2	NA	TRBJ2-1	TGTGCCAGCAGCAACCCGACATGGGCGGGAGCCCAATATTACAATGAGCAGTTCTTC	CASSNPTWAGAQYYNEQFF
TRBV4-3	TRBD1	once	TRBJ2-2	TGCGCCCGCGGCCCATCGGGGACAGGGCCCGGGGCGCTGTTTTTT	CARGPSGTGPGALFF
TRBV3-1	NA	few	TRBJ1-1	TGTGCCAGCAGCCAGCCCGAGAGGGGACGGGGTGAAGCTTTCTTT	CASSQPERGRGEAFF
TRBV7-6	TRBD2	many	TRBJ2-5	TGTGCCAGCAGCTTAGTGAGAGCGGGGTACTACCAAGAGACCCAGTACTTC	CASSLVRAGYYQETQYF
TRBV11-2	NA	NA	TRBJ2-2	TGTGCCAGCAGCATACGCCAGGGAGGGGAGCTGTTTTTT	CASSIRQGGELFF
TRBV7-2	NA	few	TRBJ2-4	TGTGCCAGCAGCTTAGACAGGATCGTCCCTGGCAAAAACATTCAGTACTTC	CASSLDRIVPGKNIQYF
TRBV19	TRBD2	many	TRBJ2-1	TGTGCCAGTAGTATTTCGGTCCTAGCGGGAGAGGGTGAGCAGTTCTTC	CASSISVLAGEGEQFF
TRBV6-2/TRBV6-3	NA	NA	TRBJ2-1	TGTGCCAGCAGTTATGGGATTAGCTCCTACAATGAGCAGTTCTTC	CASSYGISSYNEQFF
TRBV2	NA	few	TRBJ2-3	TGTGCCAGCAGTGACCCAAGGCTCGGACTATTCACAGATACGCAGTATTTT	CASSDPRLGLFTDTQYF
TRBV3-1	TRBD2	NA	TRBJ2-7	TGTGCCAGCAGCCCCGACCCAGCGGGGGGCCTCTCCTACGAGCAGTACTTC	CASSPDPAGGLSYEQYF
TRBV13	TRBD2	many	TRBJ2-7	TGTGCCAGCAGCTTAACGGGAGGGGAAGAGCAGTACTTC	CASSLTGGEEQYF
TRBV19	NA	few	TRBJ2-7	TGTGCCAGTAGTGCTGGGACACTCCACTACGAGCAGTACTTC	CASSAGTLHYEQYF
TRBV6-5	NA	few	TRBJ1-4	TGTGCCAGCCGACAGGAGCCGGGGAGAGCTAATGAAAAACTGTTTTTT	CASRQEPGRANEKLFF
TRBV19	NA	few	TRBJ1-2	TGTGCCAGTAGAGGACCGGGAATGAGCGGCTACACCTTC	CASRGPGMSGYTF
TRBV11-1	TRBD2	once	TRBJ2-3	TGTGCCGGCAGCTTAGGTCTAGCGGGAGTGGCAGATACGCAGTATTTT	CAGSLGLAGVADTQYF
TRBV7-9	NA	many	TRBJ2-7	TGTGCCAGCAGCTTGGGACTGATCTCCTACGAGCAGTACTTC	CASSLGLISYEQYF
TRBV29-1	NA	many	TRBJ2-7	TGCAGCGTTGAGATTGGCAGTACCTACGAGCAGTACTTC	CSVEIGSTYEQYF
TRBV12-3/TRBV12-4	TRBD2	NA	TRBJ2-3	TGTGCCAGCAATCGCGGGGGGGATATCACAGATACGCAGTATTTT	CASNRGGDITDTQYF
TRBV27	NA	NA	TRBJ1-4	TGTGCCAGCAGTTTATCGTCGGGTAATGAAAAACTGTTTTTT	CASSLSSGNEKLFF
TRBV27	NA	NA	TRBJ2-4	TGTGCCAGCAGTCTTGGGGCAGCTATAGCCAAAAACATTCAGTACTTC	CASSLGAAIAKNIQYF
TRBV25-1	NA	many	TRBJ2-7	TGTGCCAGCAGTGAAGTGGGCTCCTACGAGCAGTACTTC	CASSEVGSYEQYF
TRBV6-2/TRBV6-3	NA	NA	TRBJ2-7	TGTGCCAGCAAGGGCAGTGGAGAGCAGTACTTC	CASKGSGEQYF
TRBV9	TRBD1	many	TRBJ2-3	TGTGCCAGCAGCGTAGAGGGGGCCACAGATACGCAGTATTTT	CASSVEGATDTQYF
TRBV11-2	NA	many	TRBJ2-7	TGTGCCAGCAGCTTATACCGGCCCTACGAGCAGTACTTC	CASSLYRPYEQYF
TRBV12-3/TRBV12-4	TRBD1	NA	TRBJ1-2	TGTGCCAGCAGTCCCCCGGGACAGCCATCCTACACCTTC	CASSPPGQPSYTF
TRBV6-2/TRBV6-3	NA	many	TRBJ1-1	TGTGCCAGCAGTCCTTGGCTCCGGGCCGTCAACACTGAAGCTTTCTTT	CASSPWLRAVNTEAFF
TRBV13	TRBD2	few	TRBJ2-5	TGTGCCAGCAGCTTAGGCCTCGGGGTAGCGGGGGAGACCCAGTACTTC	CASSLGLGVAGETQYF
TRBV20-1	NA	many	TRBJ2-7	TGCAGTGCTAGGGCGTCAACAATAAAGCTAAGTGAAATCTACGAGCAGTACTTC	CSARASTIKLSEIYEQYF
TRBV7-9	TRBD2	many	TRBJ2-3	TGTGCCAGCAGCCCGGGGACTAGCGGGATGATAACAGATACGCAGTATTTT	CASSPGTSGMITDTQYF
TRBV30	NA	few	TRBJ1-4	TGTGCCTGGAAACAGGGTCGAGGGCCACATGAAAAACTGTTTTTT	CAWKQGRGPHEKLFF
TRBV4-3	NA	few	TRBJ2-1	TGCGCCAGCAGCCAAGATTACAGCTACAATGAGCAGTTCTTC	CASSQDYSYNEQFF
TRBV7-9	TRBD1	NA	TRBJ2-2	TGTGTTGCCCGGGGACCAACAGGGGGCGTAGACACCGGGGAGCTGTTTTTT	CVARGPTGGVDTGELFF
TRBV7-8	NA	NA	TRBJ2-2	TGTGCCAGCAACATCGGATCTCGTCCTCGCACCGGGGAGCTGTTTTTT	CASNIGSRPRTGELFF
TRBV7-3	NA	NA	TRBJ2-7	TGTGCGAGCAGCTTAATGGGGTGGGCCTACGAGCAGTACTTC	CASSLMGWAYEQYF
TRBV27	NA	NA	TRBJ2-3	TGTGCCAGCGGGTTCACAGGGTATCCCAGAGATACGCAGTATTTT	CASGFTGYPRDTQYF
TRBV7-9	NA	many	TRBJ2-4	TGTGCCAGCAGCACAGGGTCAAACGCCATTCAGTACTTC	CASSTGSNAIQYF
TRBV7-9	TRBD2	NA	TRBJ2-3	TGTGCCAGCAGCGACGGGACTAGCGGGACGACAGATACGCAGTATTTT	CASSDGTSGTTDTQYF
TRBV5-6	TRBD2	NA	TRBJ2-3	TGTGCCAGCAGCCGGCTAGCGGGGGTGATTGCAGACACAGATACGCAGTATTTT	CASSRLAGVIADTDTQYF
TRBV4-3	NA	NA	TRBJ2-1	TGCGCCAGCAGCCAAGACTTCGTTAAGCAGTTCTTC	CASSQDFVKQFF
TRBV5-3	NA	NA	TRBJ2-5	TGTGCCAGCAGCCCCGGGCAGGGGACGGTCGTCCAAGAGACCCAGTACTTC	CASSPGQGTVVQETQYF
TRBV5-3	NA	few	TRBJ1-5	TGTGCCAGCAGCTTGTTGGGAAGTAGCAATCAGCCCCAGCATTTT	CASSLLGSSNQPQHF
TRBV2	TRBD1	NA	TRBJ1-3	TGTGCCAGCGGAGATGGACAGGGGGCGCATAATTTAATAACTGGAAACACCATATATTTT	CASGDGQGAHNLITGNTIYF
TRBV29-1	TRBD2	NA	TRBJ2-7	TGCAGCGTCCCCGCCCCAGCGGGGGTCTCCTACGAGCAGTACTTC	CSVPAPAGVSYEQYF
TRBV2	TRBD2	few	TRBJ2-1	TGTGCCAGCAGGATCCCTAGCGGGAGTGGTAGCTACAATGAGCAGTTCTTC	CASRIPSGSGSYNEQFF
TRBV7-6	TRBD1	many	TRBJ2-5	TGTGCCAGCAGCTTAGAGACAGGGGCGTCACAAGAGACCCAGTACTTC	CASSLETGASQETQYF
TRBV4-1	NA	many	TRBJ2-6	TGCGCCAGCAGCCAAGCAGGGGGGGCCAACGTCCTGACTTTC	CASSQAGGANVLTF
TRBV27	NA	few	TRBJ2-4	TGTGCCAGCAGTTCACTAGCTTCGGCCAAAAACATTCAGTACTTC	CASSSLASAKNIQYF
TRBV7-9	TRBD1	many	TRBJ2-2	TGTGCCAGCAGCTCCAGGACAGGGGGCGACACCGGGGAGCTGTTTTTT	CASSSRTGGDTGELFF
TRBV7-2	NA	NA	TRBJ2-1	TGTGCCAGCAGCTACACAGGCCGAGTCGGAGAAAACATTCAGTTCTTC	CASSYTGRVGENIQFF